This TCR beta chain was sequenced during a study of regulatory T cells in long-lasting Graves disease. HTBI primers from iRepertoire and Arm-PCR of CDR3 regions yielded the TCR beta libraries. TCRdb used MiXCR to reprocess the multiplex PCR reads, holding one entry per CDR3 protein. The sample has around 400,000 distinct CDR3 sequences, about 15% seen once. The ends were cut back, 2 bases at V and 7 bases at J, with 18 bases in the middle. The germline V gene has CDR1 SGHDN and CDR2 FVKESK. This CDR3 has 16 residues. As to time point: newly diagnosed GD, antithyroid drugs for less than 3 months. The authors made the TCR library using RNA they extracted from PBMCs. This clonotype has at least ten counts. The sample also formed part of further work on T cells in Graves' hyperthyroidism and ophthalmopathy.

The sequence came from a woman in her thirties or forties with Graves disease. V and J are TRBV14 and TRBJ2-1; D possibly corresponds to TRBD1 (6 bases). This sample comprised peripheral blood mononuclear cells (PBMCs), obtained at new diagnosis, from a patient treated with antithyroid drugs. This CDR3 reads CASSQTYRELRNEQFF. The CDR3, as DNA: TGTGCCAGCAGCCAAACCTACAGGGAACTCAGGAATGAGCAGTTCTTC.